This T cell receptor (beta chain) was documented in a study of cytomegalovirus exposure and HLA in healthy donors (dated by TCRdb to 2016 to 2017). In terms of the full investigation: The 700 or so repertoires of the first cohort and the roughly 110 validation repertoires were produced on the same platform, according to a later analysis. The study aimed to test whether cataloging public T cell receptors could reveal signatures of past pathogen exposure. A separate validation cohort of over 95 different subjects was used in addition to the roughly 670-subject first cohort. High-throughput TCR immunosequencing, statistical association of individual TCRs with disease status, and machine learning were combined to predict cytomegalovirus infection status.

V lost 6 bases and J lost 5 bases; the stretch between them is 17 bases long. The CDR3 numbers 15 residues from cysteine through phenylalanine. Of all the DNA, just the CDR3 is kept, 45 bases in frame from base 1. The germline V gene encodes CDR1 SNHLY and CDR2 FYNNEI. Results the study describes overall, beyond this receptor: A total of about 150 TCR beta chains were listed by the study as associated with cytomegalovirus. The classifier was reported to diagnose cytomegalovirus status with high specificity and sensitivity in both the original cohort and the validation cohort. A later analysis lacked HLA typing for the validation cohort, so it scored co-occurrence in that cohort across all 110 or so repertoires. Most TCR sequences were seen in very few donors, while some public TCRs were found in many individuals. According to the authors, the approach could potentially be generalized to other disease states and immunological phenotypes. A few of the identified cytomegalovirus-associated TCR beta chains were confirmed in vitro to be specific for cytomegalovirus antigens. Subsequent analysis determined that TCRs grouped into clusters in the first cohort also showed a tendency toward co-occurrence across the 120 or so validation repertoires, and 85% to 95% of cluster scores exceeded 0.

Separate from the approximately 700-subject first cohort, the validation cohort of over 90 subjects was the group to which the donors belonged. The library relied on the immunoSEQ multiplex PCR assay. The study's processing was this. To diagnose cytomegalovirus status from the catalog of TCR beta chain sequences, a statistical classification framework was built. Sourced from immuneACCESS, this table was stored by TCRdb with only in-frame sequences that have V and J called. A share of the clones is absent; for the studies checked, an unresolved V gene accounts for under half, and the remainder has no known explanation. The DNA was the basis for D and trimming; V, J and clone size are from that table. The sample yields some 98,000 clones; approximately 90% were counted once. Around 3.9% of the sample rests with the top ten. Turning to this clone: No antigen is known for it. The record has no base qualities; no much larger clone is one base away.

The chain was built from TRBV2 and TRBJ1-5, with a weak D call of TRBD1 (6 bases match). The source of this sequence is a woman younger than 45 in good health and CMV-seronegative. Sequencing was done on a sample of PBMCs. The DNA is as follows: TGTGCCAGCAGCCGACAGGCCCTTCGGGATCAGCCCCAGCATTTT. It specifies CASSRQALRDQPQHF.